This TCR beta chain was identified during a study of identical twins (dated by TCRdb to 2016 to 2018). About the study as a whole: The study deep-sequenced TCR alpha and beta repertoires from monozygotic twins, unrelated adults of various ages and cord blood to test whether fetal clonotypes persist. To rule out contamination, replicate twin experiments were performed at different times with different library preparation protocols. What the work shows at the level of the full study, not this receptor alone: In monozygotic twins, recombination models systematically underestimated out-of-frame TCR alpha sharing, but the models matched the sharing seen between unrelated individuals. In beta out-of-frame sequences, excess twin sharing was weaker, because having fewer shared sequences lowered the signal-to-noise ratio. Fewer insertions were carried by abundant cord blood beta clonotypes; a weaker similar trend was observed in young adult naive repertoires, while no such trend was observed in memory repertoires. Zero-insertion analyses could be partly confounded by invariant T cells such as MAIT and iNKT, although diverse VJ usage argued against such confounding for most clonotypes. Out-of-frame TCR alpha sequences shared between twins showed an excess of low generation-probability sequences compared with coincidental sharing between unrelated individuals. Because the same donors could not be followed over many years, conclusions were based on cross-sectional statistical analysis.

For CDR1 and CDR2, the germline V gene lists MNHEY and SVGAGI. The CDR3 measures 13 amino acids from cysteine to phenylalanine. The only DNA kept is the CDR3, 39 bases in frame from the first base. A word on this clonotype: Its antigen remains unidentified. A much bigger clone sits one base away, suggesting this may be a read error.

Every donor in the study was a healthy Caucasian. Libraries were made using 5' RACE. Sequencer: Illumina HiSeq 2000. A universal primer binding site was added through template switching, and the final cDNA carried a unique molecular identifier so that TCR cDNA molecules could be counted accurately. Specific primers in the conserved constant-segment region were used to synthesize first-strand cDNA for TCR alpha and beta chains. To control for contamination, each cDNA library was double barcoded with a SMART-Mk sample barcode plus Illumina barcodes. Two successive PCR steps introduced TruSeq adapter sequences along with Illumina sample barcodes. Sequencing of the TCR alpha and beta cDNA libraries was done on the Illumina HiSeq platform using custom primers. The study's processing was this. Unique molecular identifiers were extracted from raw reads with MiGEC, and CDR3 positions were determined with MiXCR. Recombination models were inferred per individual with the repgenHMM and IGoR tools using an EM algorithm. The tcR package in R was used for shared clonotype analysis, with sharing normalized by the product of cloneset sizes. To study raw recombination without the effects of thymic and clonal selection, out-of-frame nonproductive sequences were analyzed. The public reads were reanalyzed by TCRdb: fastp trimming at Q25, MiXCR alignment, in-frame beta chains only. Every distinct CDR3 protein forms one entry, paired with its most common genes and DNA. These V and J calls originate from TCRdb's pipeline instead of the authors' own analysis. The table for this sample lists more than 1.5 million distinct CDR3 sequences; about 32% of them were counted only once. The ten largest clonotypes hold 0.27% of the sample.

This receptor was identified in a newborn girl in good health. The V gene is TRBV6-5 and the J gene is TRBJ1-4, and 8 bases in between align with TRBD1. The sample taken for sequencing was cord blood. The DNA is TGTGGCAGCAGTAGGACAGGGAATGAAAAACTGTTTTTT. The encoded protein is CGSSRTGNEKLFF.